The 32 T cell receptor beta chains presented below share a single source sample, sequenced in a study of T cells after posttransplantation cyclophosphamide. Assay: immunoSEQ multiplex PCR; the TCRdb copy retains only in-frame clones and omits some. The profile shows some 1,300 clones, roughly 68% of them singletons. The sequenced material came from memory CD8+ T cells sorted from blood. These TCRs come from a man aged 50-59 years in good health, CMV-negative, and a related stem cell transplant donor.

This clone came up once. The chain is built from TRBV29-1 and TRBJ1-1; the D gene is possibly TRBD1 (5 bases). CDR3 length: 12 residues. CDR1 and CDR2 from the germline V gene are SQVTM and ANQGSEA. V gave up 8 bases and J gave up 2 bases, with 12 bases separating them. The CDR3 DNA sequence: TGCAGCTCATCGACAGCTAACACTGAAGCTTTCTTT. It is translated as CSSSTANTEAFF. The full variable domain, with the rest looked up from reference TRBV29-1 and TRBJ1-1, is SAVISQKPSRDICQRGTSLTIQCQVDSQVTMMFWYRQQPGQSLTLIATANQGSEATYESGFVIDKFPISRPNLTFSTLTVSNMSPEDSSIYLCSSSTANTEAFFGQGTRLTVV.

This rearrangement joins TRBV10-3 to TRBJ1-1, with D unresolved. Germline CDR1 and CDR2: ENHRY and SYGVKD. Trimming pared 5 bases from V and 3 bases from J, leaving 19 bases between. The CDR3 has 16 amino acids. The CDR3 sequence: CAISSRDGLGDTEAFF. The CDR3 DNA follows: TGTGCCATCAGTTCCCGGGATGGTCTTGGGGACACTGAAGCTTTCTTT.

The chain employs TRBV6-6 and TRBJ2-7; 7 positions agree with TRBD2. The V gene's germline CDR1 is MNHNY and CDR2 SVGAGI (reference sequence). Trimming cost V 5 bases and J 1 base; bases outside gene matches: 11. The CDR3 is 16 amino acids. CDR3 sequence: CASSPIKLADSYEQYF. As DNA, the CDR3 is TGTGCCAGCAGTCCCATTAAGCTAGCGGATTCCTACGAGCAGTACTTC.

The genes are TRBV7-2 and TRBJ1-2; TRBD1 matches at 7 bases. V gave up 5 bases and J gave up 4 bases; unmatched junction bases: 7. From germline, CDR1 is SGHTA and CDR2 FQGNSA. The CDR3 is made up of 14 amino acids. DNA for the CDR3: TGTGCCAGCAGCCCAAGCAGGGGGTCCTATGGCTACACCTTC. Translating gives CASSPSRGSYGYTF.

The chain employs TRBV29-1 and TRBJ2-3, with TRBD2 matching over 14 bases. The CDR3 consists of 17 residues. The junction had 11 bases not matched to a gene; V was cut back by 7 bases and J by 2 bases. From germline, CDR1 is SQVTM and CDR2 ANQGSEA. The CDR3 loop is CSAGGTSGRRFTDTQYF. CDR3 in DNA: TGCAGCGCTGGAGGGACTAGCGGGAGACGTTTCACAGATACGCAGTATTTT.

The table lists this clone with a count of one. This rearrangement joins TRBV7-6 to TRBJ2-2, with 11 bases matching TRBD2. Germline lookup yields CDR1 SGHVS and CDR2 FNYEAQ. The CDR3 contains 16 residues. Trimming at V came to 0 bases and at J to 5 bases, leaving 2 bases not matched to a gene. The CDR3 protein is CASSLALAGVTGELFF. The CDR3 region has the DNA TGTGCCAGCAGCTTAGCACTAGCGGGAGTAACCGGGGAGCTGTTTTTT.

This chain uses TRBV11-2 with TRBJ1-1, with D unresolved. Germline V gives CDR1 SGHAT, CDR2 FQNNGV. Trimming shortened V by 0 bases and J by 1 base, and 24 bases separated the two germline ends. This CDR3 comprises 20 residues. As DNA, the CDR3 is TGTGCCAGCAGCTTAGATTTTGGAATGCGTAGGGTCGGAGGGAACACTGAAGCTTTCTTT. It yields the protein CASSLDFGMRRVGGNTEAFF.

The gene calls are TRBV7-8 and TRBJ1-1; 8 bases are shared with TRBD1. V dropped 4 bases and J dropped 4; count of bases not matched to a gene: 17. CDR3 length: 18 residues. Per germline, CDR1 SGHVS and CDR2 FQNEAQ. Here the CDR3 DNA reads TGTGCCAGCAGCTATCTGGGGGGGCGACAGGGGAGGAGCACTGAAGCTTTCTTT. The encoded protein is CASSYLGGRQGRSTEAFF.

This clone has only a few counts. The genes are TRBV6-4 and TRBJ1-1; 7 bases fit TRBD1. Germline values: CDR1 MRHNA, CDR2 SNTAGT. CDR3 length equals 14 residues. V lost 5 bases to trimming and J lost 5 bases; unmatched junction nucleotides: 8. The CDR3 DNA sequence: TGTGCCAGCAGTTACCGACAGGGTTGGACTGAAGCTTTCTTT. Translating gives CASSYRQGWTEAFF.

This chain links TRBV7-9 with TRBJ2-1, with D maybe TRBD1 (6 bases). The germline V gene encodes CDR1 SEHNR and CDR2 FQNEAQ (reference sequence). V lost 4 bases and J 8 bases, leaving 24 bases between the germline ends. CDR3 length: 17 amino acids. The CDR3 bases are TGTGCCAGCAGCTACCCCCTCGGGCAGGGGCTTCAGGATGAGCAGTTCTTC. This codes for CASSYPLGQGLQDEQFF.

The CDR3 is CASSLFPSGRVNEQFF. DNA for the CDR3: TGTGCCAGCAGCTTATTCCCTAGCGGGAGGGTCAATGAGCAGTTCTTC. The rearrangement links TRBV11-2 to TRBJ2-1; 12 bases are a match to TRBD2. The CDR3 totals 16 residues. Losses at the gene ends were 2 bases for V and 6 bases for J; bases not matched to a gene: 5. Germline assignment: CDR1 SGHAT and CDR2 FQNNGV.

V and J are TRBV15 and TRBJ2-6; D may be TRBD2 (7 bases). The V gene's germline CDR1 is LNHNV and CDR2 YYDKDF (reference sequence). V lost 5 bases to trimming and J lost 0 bases, with 14 bases between them. This CDR3 has 17 amino acids. CDR3 DNA: TGTGCCACCAGCCCCCGGGGGGCGGGCTCTGGGGCCAACGTCCTGACTTTC. Translation: CATSPRGAGSGANVLTF.

CDR3 nucleotides: TGCGCCAGCAGCCAGTCTCCGCTAACAGGGGGAAACTATGGCTACACCTTC. This sequence encodes CASSQSPLTGGNYGYTF. This chain joins TRBV4-3 and TRBJ1-2; 8 positions match TRBD1. Germline CDR1 is LGHNA and CDR2 is YSLEER. V lost 3 bases, J lost 2 bases, and 11 bases stayed unmatched. The CDR3 totals 17 residues.

J is TRBJ2-1 and V is TRBV15; 12 positions agree with TRBD2. The trim removed 3 bases at V and 4 bases at J, leaving 1 base unmatched. This CDR3 spans 15 amino acids. CDR1 LNHNV and CDR2 YYDKDF come from the germline V gene (reference sequence). CDR3 loop: CATSRTSGSYNEQFF. CDR3 nucleotide sequence: TGTGCCACCAGCAGGACTAGCGGGAGTTACAATGAGCAGTTCTTC.

The chain joins TRBV5-4 to TRBJ1-6; D possibly corresponds to TRBD1 (6 bases). Between the trimmed V and J ends, which lost 3 bases and 9 bases, there was a span of 13 bases. The CDR3 spans 14 residues. Per germline, CDR1 SGHNT and CDR2 YYREEE (reference sequence). CDR3 loop: CASSSGQTGSPLHF. The CDR3 coding sequence is TGTGCCAGCAGCTCGGGACAAACGGGTTCACCCCTCCACTTT.

The CDR3 reads CASSQKALAGLNEQFF. The CDR3 DNA sequence: TGTGCCAGCAGCCAGAAGGCCCTAGCGGGGTTGAATGAGCAGTTCTTC. The chain combines TRBV7-2 with TRBJ2-1; 9 nucleotides agree with TRBD2. The CDR3 covers 16 residues. Trimming took 5 bases from V and 7 from J; bases not matched to a gene: 12. Germline-derived CDR1 and CDR2 are SGHTA and FQGNSA.

This clone was detected once. V usage is TRBV2 and J usage is TRBJ2-1, with TRBD2 matching over 9 bases. Germline V gives CDR1 SNHLY, CDR2 FYNNEI. CDR3 size: 18 residues. J lost 13 bases, V lost 7 bases, and 26 bases had no gene match. The CDR3 sequence is CASMSDAGGWGTHRSQFF. The CDR3 bases are TGTGCCAGCATGAGTGATGCGGGAGGGTGGGGAACTCACCGCAGTCAGTTCTTC.

The chain carries TRBV6-1 and TRBJ2-7, with 7 bases aligning to TRBD1. The ends lost 2 bases at V and 2 bases at J; junction bases unmatched: 9. This CDR3 is 16 amino acids long. CDR1 is MNHNS and CDR2 is SASEGT in the germline V gene. The chain's CDR3 is CASSEKEGTAPYEQYF. The CDR3 region has the DNA TGTGCCAGCAGTGAAAAGGAAGGGACAGCACCCTACGAGCAGTACTTC.

The chain's CDR3 is CASSLTRGRQETQYF. CDR3 bases: TGTGCCAGCAGCTTAACGAGGGGGCGCCAAGAGACCCAGTACTTC. V and J are TRBV11-1 and TRBJ2-5, with 7 bases identical to TRBD1. Germline assignment: CDR1 SGHAT and CDR2 FQDESV (reference sequence). Unmatched junction bases numbered 4, after V lost 2 bases and J lost 1 base. The CDR3 has 15 amino acids.

This chain's CDR3 is CASSELAGSTYEQYF. Here the CDR3 DNA reads TGTGCCAGCAGTGAACTAGCGGGATCAACCTACGAGCAGTACTTC. The genes are TRBV6-4 and TRBJ2-7, with 10 bases matching TRBD2. From germline, CDR1 is MRHNA and CDR2 SNTAGT. V gave up 3 bases and J gave up 2 bases; unmatched junction bases: 4. This CDR3 is 15 amino acids long.

V is TRBV7-6 and J is TRBJ2-7; TRBD1 is a possible D gene (6 bases). V was shortened by 0 bases and J by 2 bases, with 17 bases between the two germline ends. The CDR3 loop spans 17 amino acids. CDR1 and CDR2 (germline): SGHVS, FNYEAQ. The CDR3, as DNA: TGTGCCAGCAGCTTAGCTGAGACCCCGAAGGGGGCCTACGAGCAGTACTTC. Its protein is CASSLAETPKGAYEQYF.

This clone appeared a few times. The V and J genes are TRBV25-1 and TRBJ2-2; 7 bases fit TRBD1. CDR3 size: 15 residues. Germline CDR1 and CDR2: MGHDK and SYGVNS. J gave up 3 bases and V 2 bases, and 3 bases lay outside the gene matches. The CDR3 coding sequence is TGTGCCAGCAGTGAAGGTCAGGGGGACACCGGGGAGCTGTTTTTT. Translating gives CASSEGQGDTGELFF.

This clone occurred a few times. One end of the junction varies from germline; a read error may be responsible. The chain employs TRBV5-5 and TRBJ2-3, with 8 bases identical to TRBD2. Per germline, CDR1 SGHKS and CDR2 YYEKEE (reference sequence). The CDR3 is 14 residues long. The CDR3 spells CASSVRLAQDTQYF. In DNA, the CDR3 is TGTGCCAGCAGCGTGCGACTAGCGCAAGATACACAGTATTTT.

There are a few counts of this clone. V is TRBV30 and J is TRBJ2-2; 9 bases align to TRBD1. Germline CDR1 GTSNPN, CDR2 SVGIG (reference sequence). The CDR3 extends over 15 amino acids. Unmatched junction bases numbered 6, after V lost 4 bases and J lost 3 bases. CDR3 sequence (DNA): TGTGCCTGGACGGGGCGGGACAGGGACACCGGGGAGCTGTTTTTT. This sequence encodes CAWTGRDRDTGELFF.

This clone has more than one count but fewer than ten. The chain combines TRBV6-6 with TRBJ2-1; D possibly corresponds to TRBD2 (6 bases). V was pared by 7 bases and J by 7 bases, with 11 bases between. Germline CDR1 is MNHNY and CDR2 is SVGAGI (reference sequence). CDR3 length equals 12 residues. DNA for the CDR3: TGTGCCAGCACGGACTACCATAATGAGCAGTTCTTC. Its translation is CASTDYHNEQFF.

This chain links TRBV19 with TRBJ2-7, with a weak D call TRBD2 (5 bases). CDR1 is LNHDA and CDR2 is SQIVND in the germline V gene (reference sequence). This CDR3 contains 13 residues. Trimming removed 4 bases from V and 5 bases from J, with 12 bases in between. The CDR3 sequence is CASSTGGLDEQYF. The CDR3 DNA is TGTGCCAGTAGTACCGGAGGTCTGGACGAGCAGTACTTC.

The chain is built from TRBV9 and TRBJ2-1; 13 bases agree with TRBD2. The junction had 4 bases not matched to a gene; V was cut back by 3 bases and J by 7 bases. CDR1 and CDR2 from the germline V gene are SGDLS and YYNGEE. This CDR3 contains 15 residues. This CDR3 is CASSETSGGRNEQFF. CDR3 nucleotide sequence: TGTGCCAGCAGCGAGACTAGCGGGGGGAGGAATGAGCAGTTCTTC.

This clone has a single count. V gene TRBV6-4 combines with J gene TRBJ2-3; 8 bases map to TRBD1. Germline trimming cut 2 bases from V and 1 base from J; bases unmatched to any gene: 8. This CDR3 has 17 residues. CDR1 is MRHNA, CDR2 SNTAGT, per germline. CDR3 bases: TGTGCCAGCAGTGACACCCCAGGGGGCGATGGCACAGATACGCAGTATTTT. Protein: CASSDTPGGDGTDTQYF.

This rearrangement joins TRBV10-3 to TRBJ2-1; D possibly corresponds to TRBD2 (5 bases). The CDR3 covers 14 residues. Germline CDR1 and CDR2: ENHRY and SYGVKD. The V and J ends lost 3 bases and 5 bases respectively, with 11 bases between them. CDR3 sequence: CAISETRADNEQFF. The CDR3 DNA follows: TGTGCCATCAGTGAAACTAGAGCCGACAATGAGCAGTTCTTC.

The chain links TRBV7-8 to TRBJ2-6; D gene unclear. This CDR3 is 15 amino acids long. V was shortened by 5 bases and J by 2 bases, with 10 bases between the two germline ends. From germline, CDR1 is SGHVS and CDR2 FQNEAQ. The CDR3 DNA sequence: TGTGCCAGCAGCGTACAGAACACTGGGGCCAACGTCCTGACTTTC. Its translation is CASSVQNTGANVLTF. Full variable domain (rest looked up from reference TRBV7-8 and TRBJ2-6): GAGVSQSPRYKVAKRGQDVALRCDPISGHVSLFWYQQALGQGPEFLTYFQNEAQLDKSGLPSDRFFAERPEGSVSTLKIQRTQQEDSAVYLCASSVQNTGANVLTFGAGSRLTVL.

The CDR3 DNA reads as TGTGCTAGTGGTTGGGGGACAGGGTGGTACAATGAGCAGTTCTTC. Encoded protein: CASGWGTGWYNEQFF. The chain employs TRBV12-5 and TRBJ2-1; 9 nucleotides align to TRBD1. Trimming at V came to 4 bases and at J to 4 bases, leaving 5 bases not matched to a gene. Germline lookup yields CDR1 LGHNT and CDR2 FRNRAP. CDR3 length: 15 residues. The full variable domain, rest sourced from reference TRBV12-5 and TRBJ2-1, is DARVTQTPRHKVTEMGQEVTMRCQPILGHNTVFWYRQTMMQGLELLAYFRNRAPLDDSGMPKDRFSAEMPDATLATLKIQPSEPRDSAVYFCASGWGTGWYNEQFFGPGTRLTVL.

There are a few counts of this clone. The V call is TRBV2, the J call TRBJ2-2; no reliable D call. This CDR3 is built from 13 residues. Trimming shortened V by 5 bases and J by 0 bases, and 4 bases separated the two germline ends. The germline V gene encodes CDR1 SNHLY and CDR2 FYNNEI. This CDR3 reads CASSLANTGELFF. CDR3 coding DNA: TGTGCCAGCAGTTTAGCGAACACCGGGGAGCTGTTTTTT.